Shown below are 27 T cell receptor beta chains from a single sample sequenced in a study of T-cell reconstitution after alpha-beta-depleted transplantation in children. Using unique molecular identifiers, the investigators prepared the TCRbeta library. TCRdb reprocessed the PCR reads via MiXCR and lists one record per CDR3 protein. The table shows roughly 590,000 distinct CDR3 sequences, with approximately 15% occurring only once. Here the sequenced sample was PBMCs from the stem cell graft donor, taken from the stem cell graft. Source of these receptors: a human donor who donated a stem cell graft to a child with acute myeloid leukemia.

CDR3 bases: TGTGCCAGCAGTTACGTGGACAGGGGATTTTATCAGCCCCAGCATTTT. This encodes CASSYVDRGFYQPQHF. The chain links TRBV6-2 or TRBV6-3 to TRBJ1-5; 9 nucleotides match TRBD1. The junction had 7 bases not matched to a gene; V was cut back by 2 bases and J by 5 bases. From germline, CDR1 is MNHEY and CDR2 SVGEGT. The CDR3 contains 16 residues.

The chain employs TRBV12-3 or TRBV12-4 and TRBJ2-3, with TRBD2 matching 10 bases. CDR3 length: 15 residues. V gave up 10 bases and J gave up 2 bases; unmatched junction bases: 9. The CDR3 protein is CAMGLAGGNTDTQYF. The CDR3 DNA is TGTGCCATGGGTTTAGCGGGGGGAAACACAGATACGCAGTATTTT.

The chain couples TRBV10-2 to TRBJ1-3; D is perhaps TRBD1 (6 bases). The CDR3 is 16 amino acids. V was pared by 8 bases and J by 0 bases, with 17 bases between. The germline V gene encodes CDR1 WSHSY and CDR2 SAAADI. CDR3 in amino acids: CASFRTALCSGNTIYF. CDR3 nucleotides: TGCGCCAGCTTCCGGACAGCCCTCTGCTCTGGAAACACCATATATTTT.

This clonotype was recorded many times. The chain couples TRBV20-1 to TRBJ2-2, with a possible D match to TRBD2 (5 bases). Germline V CDR1 and CDR2: DFQATT, SNEGSKA (reference sequence). The CDR3 spans 14 residues. In DNA form, the CDR3 reads TGCAGCGCCACCGGGGATACGAACACCGGGGAGCTGTTTTTT. Its protein is CSATGDTNTGELFF.

At least ten counts were recorded for this clonotype. The chain uses TRBV11-2 and TRBJ2-4; perhaps TRBD1 as D (8 bases). Trimming took 1 base from V and 5 from J, leaving 21 bases between them. Germline V gene sequence: CDR1 SGHAT, CDR2 FQNNGV. The CDR3 covers 18 residues. The DNA of the CDR3 is TGTGCCAGCAGCTTAGTGGGGAGGGCTCAGGGGGCGCAAAACATTCAGTACTTC. Protein: CASSLVGRAQGAQNIQYF. The full variable domain, with the rest looked up from reference TRBV11-2 and TRBJ2-4, is EAGVAQSPRYKIIEKRQSVAFWCNPISGHATLYWYQQILGQGPKLLIQFQNNGVVDDSQLPKDRFSAERLKGVDSTLKIQPAKLEDSAVYLCASSLVGRAQGAQNIQYFGAGTRLSVL.

This clonotype was observed many times. CDR3 region: CSVGGTVTYEQYF. The DNA for the CDR3 is TGCAGCGTTGGGGGGACAGTAACCTACGAGCAGTACTTC. J is TRBJ2-7 and V is TRBV29-1; the match to TRBD1 covers 7 bases. Unmatched junction bases numbered 5, after V lost 4 bases and J lost 2 bases. The CDR3 spans 13 residues. Per the germline V gene, CDR1 is SQVTM and CDR2 is ANQGSEA.

Comments on this clonotype: A much larger clone sits a single nucleotide away, making a read error possible. The chain uses TRBV7-8 and TRBJ1-3; no clear D. There are 13 residues in the CDR3. Germline CDR1 and CDR2: SGHVS and FQNEAQ. V lost 7 bases and J 4 bases, leaving 11 bases between the germline ends. CDR3 nucleotides: TGTGCCAGCACTCGTATAGGGGGAAACACCATATATTTT. Residues: CASTRIGGNTIYF.

The gene calls are TRBV5-6 and TRBJ1-4; 8 nucleotides agree with TRBD1. With 1 base clipped from V and 6 bases from J, the junction kept 5 bases outside the gene matches. Germline V gene lookup returns CDR1 SGHDT and CDR2 YYEEEE. This CDR3 region has 15 residues. CDR3 sequence: CASSLRGQVDEKLFF. DNA for the CDR3: TGTGCCAGCAGCTTGCGGGGACAGGTGGATGAAAAACTGTTTTTT.

This clonotype has a count of ten or more. The chain recombines TRBV7-9 with TRBJ2-5; no definite D call. This CDR3 has 13 amino acids. V dropped 4 bases and J dropped 2 bases, with 8 bases sitting between them. Germline V CDR1 and CDR2: SEHNR, FQNEAQ (reference sequence). The CDR3 spells CASSYESQETQYF. The CDR3 bases are TGTGCCAGCAGCTACGAGTCGCAAGAGACCCAGTACTTC.

At least ten counts were recorded for this clonotype. The V call is TRBV12-3 or TRBV12-4, the J call TRBJ1-5, with D possibly matching TRBD1 (5 bases). With 6 bases removed from V and 11 bases from J, the gap between germline ends came to 17 bases. The CDR3 sequence is 13 residues long. CDR3 protein: CASSTNPRGSQHF. In nucleotides, the CDR3 is TGTGCCAGCAGCACAAATCCAAGGGGCTCCCAGCATTTT.

This clonotype was recorded a few times. V gene TRBV5-5 combines with J gene TRBJ1-4; perhaps TRBD1 as D (5 bases). Trimming stripped 0 bases from V and 0 bases from J, with 15 bases between. The germline V gene encodes CDR1 SGHKS and CDR2 YYEKEE (reference sequence). The CDR3 has 18 amino acids. The CDR3 DNA follows: TGTGCCAGCAGCTTGGAAGTTCAGGGTCCCGCAACTAATGAAAAACTGTTTTTT. Protein sequence: CASSLEVQGPATNEKLFF.

The gene calls are TRBV20-1 and TRBJ1-2; no firm D call. Germline V gene lookup returns CDR1 DFQATT and CDR2 SNEGSKA (reference sequence). This CDR3 is built from 14 residues. V lost 2 bases, J lost 7 bases, and 17 bases lay in between. The CDR3 protein is CSARTFTPPVGYTF. CDR3 DNA: TGCAGTGCTAGAACATTTACCCCCCCGGTTGGCTACACCTTC.

This chain's CDR3 is CASAGRTRGYNEQFF. DNA for the CDR3: TGTGCCAGCGCCGGGAGGACCCGAGGTTACAATGAGCAGTTCTTC. The chain is built from TRBV2 and TRBJ2-1, with 7 bases aligning to TRBD2. Germline V gene sequence: CDR1 SNHLY, CDR2 FYNNEI. The V gene end was trimmed by 8 bases and the J gene end by 4 bases; junction bases not matched to a gene: 11. CDR3 length: 15 residues.

This clonotype was counted many times. The V and J genes are TRBV20-1 and TRBJ2-3; weak D call: TRBD2 (6 bases). Germline CDR1 DFQATT, CDR2 SNEGSKA (reference sequence). Trimming took 5 bases from V and 1 from J, leaving 19 bases between them. The CDR3 is 16 amino acids. The CDR3 DNA sequence: TGCAGTGCTCTCTCGGGGGTGGCCGAGGGCACAGATACGCAGTATTTT. Its protein is CSALSGVAEGTDTQYF.

The chain couples TRBV7-2 to TRBJ1-2; D possibly corresponds to TRBD1 (5 bases). V was pared by 7 bases and J by 0 bases, with 21 bases between. The germline V gene encodes CDR1 SGHTA and CDR2 FQGNSA. The CDR3 consists of 17 residues. CDR3 in DNA: TGTGCCAGCATCAAAACCCTGTGGGGACCTACTAACTATGGCTACACCTTC. Its translation is CASIKTLWGPTNYGYTF.

This clonotype has just a few counts. The chain links TRBV24-1 to TRBJ2-2; tentatively, D is TRBD1 (6 bases). Trimming took 0 bases from V and 0 from J, leaving 10 bases between them. The CDR3 consists of 17 residues. Germline values: CDR1 KGHDR, CDR2 SFDVKD. DNA for the CDR3: TGTGCCACCAGTGATTTGCGGGGACACACGAACACCGGGGAGCTGTTTTTT. Protein product: CATSDLRGHTNTGELFF.

This clonotype was counted only a few times. The chain joins TRBV29-1 to TRBJ1-3; D is unclear. CDR3 length: 12 amino acids. V was trimmed by 3 bases and J by 3 bases, leaving 6 bases between them. Germline V CDR1 and CDR2: SQVTM, ANQGSEA. CDR3 sequence: CSVDFGGNTIYF. The CDR3 DNA reads as TGCAGCGTTGATTTCGGTGGAAACACCATATATTTT.

The J gene is TRBJ1-6, the V gene TRBV15; 7 nucleotides align to TRBD1. The junction had 5 bases not matched to a gene; V was cut back by 5 bases and J by 7 bases. The V gene's germline CDR1 is LNHNV and CDR2 YYDKDF (reference sequence). This CDR3 region has 14 residues. CDR3 loop: CATSEGQKNSPLHF. In nucleotides, the CDR3 is TGTGCCACCAGCGAGGGACAGAAGAATTCACCCCTCCACTTT.

This chain connects TRBV4-3 to TRBJ2-7; perhaps TRBD1 as D (7 bases). Deletions cut 2 bases from V and 5 bases from J, with 16 bases between. Germline V lookup: CDR1 LGHNA, CDR2 YSLEER. The CDR3 consists of 15 residues. CDR3 DNA sequence: TGCGCCAGCAGCCAAAAGACAGGGCGGGGAAACGAGCAGTACTTC. This codes for CASSQKTGRGNEQYF.

This clonotype was counted between two and nine times. This chain uses TRBV27 with TRBJ2-7, with D maybe TRBD2 (7 bases). The CDR3 contains 14 residues. V shed 7 bases and J shed 2 bases, with 15 bases lying between them. The germline V gene has CDR1 MNHEY and CDR2 SMNVEV (reference sequence). The CDR3 region has the DNA TGTGCCAGCAAAGGGGGGGGGGACCCCTACGAGCAGTACTTC. This codes for CASKGGGDPYEQYF.

This clonotype was seen many times. V is TRBV4-3 and J is TRBJ1-1, with D tentatively TRBD1 (5 bases). The V end was cut by 0 bases, the J end by 4 bases, with 9 bases between. The CDR3 runs 14 residues. Germline V gene lookup returns CDR1 LGHNA and CDR2 YSLEER. CDR3 DNA sequence: TGCGCCAGCAGCCAAGATCTGAGGGGCACTGAAGCTTTCTTT. Its protein product is CASSQDLRGTEAFF.

This clonotype turned up a few times. V is TRBV12-3 or TRBV12-4 and J is TRBJ1-1, with D maybe TRBD1 (6 bases). V was pared by 6 bases and J by 1 base, with 12 bases between. The CDR3 loop spans 14 amino acids. In nucleotides, the CDR3 is TGTGCCAGCAGCCTGGGACATTGGAACACTGAAGCTTTCTTT. Encoded protein: CASSLGHWNTEAFF.

This clonotype occurred a few times. The chain combines TRBV7-2 with TRBJ1-3; D unclear. The CDR3 contains 13 residues. From germline, CDR1 is SGHTA and CDR2 FQGNSA. V lost 3 bases and J lost 7, with 10 bases in between. CDR3 nucleotides: TGTGCCAGCAGCTTGGGGAAAATCAACACCATATATTTT. This translates into CASSLGKINTIYF.

This clonotype was counted a few times. This rearrangement joins TRBV24-1 to TRBJ2-5; the D call may be TRBD1 or TRBD2 (6 bases each). V lost 4 bases to trimming and J lost 2 bases, with 16 bases between them. The CDR3 sequence is 16 residues long. Per germline, CDR1 KGHDR and CDR2 SFDVKD. CDR3 nucleotide sequence: TGTGCCACCAGTGACTTCACGAGGAGGGGGCAAGAGACCCAGTACTTC. Its translation is CATSDFTRRGQETQYF.

This clonotype was counted between two and nine times. This chain links TRBV7-6 with TRBJ1-1; 9 bases map to TRBD1. Trimming removed 5 bases from V and 5 bases from J; junction bases left unmatched: 12. Germline V CDR1 and CDR2: SGHVS, FNYEAQ. The CDR3 has 16 residues. The CDR3 is CASSDYRGRGNTEAFF. The CDR3 DNA is TGTGCCAGCAGCGACTACAGGGGGCGCGGAAATACTGAAGCTTTCTTT.

This clonotype showed up just a few times. This rearrangement joins TRBV7-2 to TRBJ2-2; 8 bases match TRBD2. The V gene end was trimmed by 0 bases and the J gene end by 3 bases; junction bases not matched to a gene: 3. Germline V gene data show CDR1 as SGHTA and CDR2 as FQGNSA. The CDR3 runs 16 residues. Here the CDR3 reads CASSLATSAYTGELFF. The CDR3, as DNA: TGTGCCAGCAGCTTAGCGACTAGCGCCTACACCGGGGAGCTGTTTTTT. The whole variable domain, remainder taken from reference TRBV7-2 and TRBJ2-2, is GAGVSQSPSNKVTEKGKDVELRCDPISGHTALYWYRQSLGQGLEFLIYFQGNSAPDKSGLPSDRFSAERTGGSVSTLTIQRTQQEDSAVYLCASSLATSAYTGELFFGEGSRLTVL.

This clonotype was found many times. The rearrangement links TRBV7-2 to TRBJ1-2; D is undetermined. There are 13 residues in the CDR3. Germline loops: CDR1 SGHTA, CDR2 FQGNSA. Trimming cost V 0 bases and J 5 bases, with 7 bases left between them. The chain's CDR3 is CASSLASRYGYTF. In DNA, the CDR3 is TGTGCCAGCAGCTTAGCCAGTAGATATGGCTACACCTTC.